These 17 T cell receptor beta chains were all obtained from the same sample, sequenced in a study of T cells in Graves' hyperthyroidism and ophthalmopathy. The CDR3 regions of TCR beta were amplified from RNA transcripts. TCR CDR3 underwent first-round RT-PCR with the HTBI primer set. Each CDR3 protein gets one entry after TCRdb re-called the multiplex PCR reads with MiXCR. Here the sample spans 700,000 to 950,000 distinct CDR3 sequences, roughly a third being singletons. The sequencing sample was made of blood. The receptors here all came from a woman aged 40 to 50 with Graves' hyperthyroidism.

This clonotype was picked up many times. The V gene is TRBV7-9, the J gene TRBJ2-5, with 7 bases identical to TRBD1. V dropped 3 bases and J dropped 5; count of bases not matched to a gene: 12. The CDR3 is made up of 16 amino acids. Germline V CDR1 and CDR2: SEHNR, FQNEAQ (reference sequence). The CDR3 nucleotides read TGTGCCAGCAGCTTCTTGGGCACAGGGACAGAGGAGACCCAGTACTTC. Protein sequence: CASSFLGTGTEETQYF.

This clonotype has only a few counts. This chain uses TRBV16 with TRBJ1-1; D is unclear. The germline V gene has CDR1 KGHSY and CDR2 FQNENV. CDR3 length equals 11 residues. The V end was cut by 3 bases, the J end by 10 bases, with 9 bases between. The CDR3 loop reads CASSQDRGAFF. The CDR3 DNA reads TGTGCCAGCAGCCAGGATCGTGGAGCTTTCTTT.

This clonotype was observed a few times. V gene TRBV6-4 combines with J gene TRBJ1-2, with no clear D. V gave up 7 bases and J gave up 3 bases, with 21 bases separating them. This CDR3 is built from 16 residues. Per the germline V gene, CDR1 is MRHNA and CDR2 is SNTAGT. CDR3 region: CASNPFSMGADYGYTF. The CDR3 DNA reads as TGTGCCAGCAACCCCTTCTCGATGGGCGCCGACTATGGCTACACCTTC.

This clonotype turned up a few times. Possible read error: a much larger clone is one base away. V is TRBV10-3 and J is TRBJ1-1; D is perhaps TRBD1 (5 bases). CDR1 and CDR2 (germline): ENHRY, SYGVKD. The CDR3 totals 13 residues. The CDR3 spells CAITERGNTEAVF. The CDR3 DNA reads TGTGCCATCACGGAGCGGGGGAACACTGAAGCTGTCTTT.

This clonotype was recorded many times. The rearrangement links TRBV24-1 to TRBJ2-5; tentatively, D is TRBD1 or TRBD2 (6 bases each). Germline lookup yields CDR1 KGHDR and CDR2 SFDVKD. Between the trimmed V and J ends, which lost 0 bases and 8 bases, there was a span of 18 bases. The CDR3 has 16 residues. The CDR3 reads CATSDLDRSEGGTQYF. For the CDR3, the DNA is TGTGCCACCAGTGATTTGGATCGATCCGAGGGGGGCACCCAGTACTTC.

This clonotype has ten or more counts. The chain joins TRBV12-3 or TRBV12-4 to TRBJ1-5; D is perhaps TRBD1 (5 bases). V lost 6 bases and J 4 bases, leaving 7 bases between the germline ends. CDR3 length equals 12 residues. This CDR3 reads CASSRANQPQHF. CDR3 DNA sequence: TGTGCCAGCAGCAGGGCAAATCAGCCCCAGCATTTT.

Comments on this clonotype: A single base separates this from a much larger clone, so it may be a read error. The chain joins TRBV12-3 or TRBV12-4 to TRBJ1-2; unclear D gene. V lost 7 bases to trimming and J lost 2 bases, with 14 bases between them. This CDR3 has 14 residues. CDR3 coding DNA: TGTGCCAGCACTGAAACCGGGTCAAACTATGGCTACACCTTC. This encodes CASTETGSNYGYTF.

The genes are TRBV29-1 and TRBJ1-1; D unresolved. Trimming removed 1 base at V and 5 bases at J, with 11 bases between. The CDR3 has 13 amino acids. Germline V gene sequence: CDR1 SQVTM, CDR2 ANQGSEA. The CDR3 protein is CSVEGAGGTEAFF. CDR3 in DNA: TGCAGCGTTGAAGGAGCGGGAGGAACTGAAGCTTTCTTT.

This clonotype was counted a few times. The chain uses TRBV7-9 and TRBJ1-2; the D is unclear. Germline lookup yields CDR1 SEHNR and CDR2 FQNEAQ (reference sequence). CDR3 size: 22 residues. Trimming removed 2 bases from V and 0 bases from J, with 31 bases in between. The CDR3 DNA reads as TGTGCCAGCAGCTTAACTCTCCGACAACGCGTGGGGAGGAAATCCCCTAACTATGGCTACACCTTC. This encodes CASSLTLRQRVGRKSPNYGYTF.

J is TRBJ1-1 and V is TRBV20-1; no clear D gene. This CDR3 region has 17 residues. Deletions cut 4 bases from V and 4 bases from J, with 25 bases between. Germline V gene data show CDR1 as DFQATT and CDR2 as SNEGSKA (reference sequence). The CDR3 nucleotides are TGCAGTGCTACCGATCCCTTCGGGAGTAAGACGGTCACTGAAGCTTTCTTT. This encodes CSATDPFGSKTVTEAFF.

Comment on this clonotype: At one end, the junction sequence differs from germline, possibly due to a read error. V usage is TRBV7-2 and J usage is TRBJ1-2, with 8 bases aligning to TRBD1. Germline-derived CDR1 and CDR2 are SGHTA and FQGNSA. The CDR3 is made up of 15 amino acids. The CDR3 loop reads CASSPGPDRDYGYTF. In DNA, the CDR3 is TGCGCCAGCAGCCCAGGCCCGGACAGGGATTATGGCTACACCTTC. Combining the CDR3 with reference TRBV7-2 and TRBJ1-2 gives the whole variable domain GAGVSQSPSNKVTEKGKDVELRCDPISGHTALYWYRQSLGQGLEFLIYFQGNSAPDKSGLPSDRFSAERTGGSVSTLTIQRTQQEDSAVYLCASSPGPDRDYGYTFGSGTRLTVV.

The J gene is TRBJ1-6, the V gene TRBV20-1; 7 positions agree with TRBD1. The germline V gene has CDR1 DFQATT and CDR2 SNEGSKA (reference sequence). The CDR3 runs to 15 residues. The J segment lost 2 bases and the V segment lost 6 bases, leaving 7 bases of the junction unmatched. CDR3 in DNA: TGCAGTGCCAAGACAGGGTCGCCCTATAATTCACCCCTCCACTTT. Translating gives CSAKTGSPYNSPLHF.

This clonotype was counted ten times or more. The CDR3 ends on some other residue instead of the conserved phenylalanine or tryptophan, so this is likely a read error. The DNA is left out, because the CDR3 cannot be placed on it with certainty; the CDR3 is given as TCRdb lists it. The chain combines TRBV2 with TRBJ1-5; whether TRBD1, the table's D call, matches the DNA was not checked. Germline assignment: CDR1 SNHLY and CDR2 FYNNEI. The CDR3 is made up of 13 amino acids, end residues included. The CDR3 sequence is CASSVGQAPAVNV.

This clonotype was found a few times. The junction differs from germline at one of its ends, possibly a read error. V and J are TRBV6-2 or TRBV6-3 and TRBJ1-1, with 7 bases lining up with TRBD1. Germline CDR1 MNHEY, CDR2 SVGEGT. The CDR3 runs 15 residues. The CDR3 DNA follows: TGTGCCAGCAGTTACCATTCGACAGGGAACCCTGAAGCTTTCTTT. Amino acids: CASSYHSTGNPEAFF.

This clonotype was seen many times. The chain employs TRBV5-1 and TRBJ1-1; TRBD1 might be the D (5 bases). This CDR3 contains 13 residues. Deletions cut 4 bases from V and 11 bases from J, with 18 bases between. The germline gives CDR1 SGHRS, CDR2 YFSETQ. The CDR3 nucleotides are TGCGCCAGCAGCCCTTACTTTGGGGGGGAGGCTTTCTTT. Translated: CASSPYFGGEAFF. The full variable domain, rest sourced from reference TRBV5-1 and TRBJ1-1, is KAGVTQTPRYLIKTRGQQVTLSCSPISGHRSVSWYQQTPGQGLQFLFEYFSETQRNKGNFPGRFSGRQFSNSRSEMNVSTLELGDSALYLCASSPYFGGEAFFGQGTRLTVV.

The gene calls are TRBV2 and TRBJ1-2; D may be TRBD1 (5 bases). The length of the CDR3 is 13 residues. Germline V gene lookup returns CDR1 SNHLY and CDR2 FYNNEI. Trimming pared 6 bases from V and 3 bases from J, leaving 11 bases between. The DNA for the CDR3 is TGTGCCAGCAGCGAGGGACGGCACTATGGCTACACCTTC. Amino acid sequence: CASSEGRHYGYTF.

This clonotype was seen many times. The chain links TRBV12-3 or TRBV12-4 to TRBJ2-7, with 8 bases lining up with TRBD1. The V and J ends lost 2 bases and 3 bases, in that order; junction bases with no gene match: 3. This CDR3 has 14 residues. Written as DNA, the CDR3 is TGTGCCAGCAGTTTAAGGACAGGGCGCTACGAGCAGTACTTC. As protein: CASSLRTGRYEQYF.